One and the same sample provided the 13 T cell receptor beta chains below, sequenced in a study of cytomegalovirus exposure and HLA in healthy donors. The PCR employed 60 Vbeta primers together with 13 Jbeta primers. Assay used: immunoSEQ multiplex PCR; TCRdb lists only in-frame clones, some missing. In the table there are 150,000 to 200,000 clones, roughly 71% of which are singletons. Sequencing input: PBMCs. Receptors were obtained from a male donor in good health and CMV-seropositive.

This clone was picked up many times. The chain is built from TRBV10-2 and TRBJ2-2, with a possible D match to TRBD2 (5 bases). V was shortened by 0 bases and J by 5 bases, with 10 bases between the two germline ends. The germline V gene has CDR1 WSHSY and CDR2 SAAADI. The CDR3 has 15 residues. The CDR3 DNA reads as TGCGCCAGCAGTGAGTCGGAGTCGGGAACCGGGGAGCTGTTTTTT. Translating it yields CASSESESGTGELFF.

V gene TRBV4-2 combines with J gene TRBJ2-3; 13 nucleotides align to TRBD2. This CDR3 region has 18 residues. The germline V gene encodes CDR1 LGHNA and CDR2 YNFKEQ. Unmatched junction bases numbered 10, after V lost 5 bases and J lost 2 bases. The DNA of the CDR3 is TGTGCCAGCAGCTACGGACTAGCGGGGGATCGGGACACAGATACGCAGTATTTT. Its translation is CASSYGLAGDRDTDTQYF.

This clone was seen only a few times. This sequence joins TRBV7-9 and TRBJ1-1, with 8 bases matching TRBD1. With V trimmed by 5 bases and J by 6 bases, 11 bases remained unmatched. This CDR3 region has 15 residues. Germline loops: CDR1 SEHNR, CDR2 FQNEAQ (reference sequence). CDR3 residues: CASSEATGESAEAFF. Written as DNA, the CDR3 is TGTGCCAGCAGCGAGGCGACAGGGGAAAGTGCTGAAGCTTTCTTT.

The chain joins TRBV9 to TRBJ1-1; a possible D gene is TRBD1 (5 bases). The CDR3 consists of 13 residues. CDR1 SGDLS and CDR2 YYNGEE come from the germline V gene. Trimming removed 2 bases at V and 4 bases at J, with 9 bases between. CDR3 sequence reads: CASSVGHFTEAFF. CDR3 nucleotides: TGTGCCAGCAGCGTCGGACACTTCACTGAAGCTTTCTTT.

V and J are TRBV4-1 and TRBJ1-1; the match to TRBD1 covers 7 bases. CDR1 is MGHRA and CDR2 is YSYEKL in the germline V gene. The CDR3 totals 13 residues. With 4 bases clipped from V and 4 bases from J, the junction kept 3 bases outside the gene matches. As DNA, the CDR3 is TGCGCCAGCAGCCGTAGACAGGGCACTGAAGCTTTCTTT. Protein sequence: CASSRRQGTEAFF.

The chain employs TRBV6-5 and TRBJ2-1; 10 nucleotides line up with TRBD1. Trimming removed 6 bases from V and 8 bases from J; junction bases left unmatched: 7. The germline CDR1 and CDR2 sequences are MNHEY and SVGAGI. The CDR3 consists of 14 residues. The CDR3 loop reads CASSLDRGGDEQFF. The DNA of the CDR3 is TGTGCCAGCAGCCTGGACAGGGGGGGGGATGAGCAGTTCTTC.

The chain combines TRBV10-3 with TRBJ2-3, with 10 bases matching TRBD1. The CDR3 has 20 residues. Germline loops: CDR1 ENHRY, CDR2 SYGVKD. V shed 3 bases and J 3 bases; nucleotides not matched to a gene: 18. CDR3 in amino acids: CAISDFLVCCRDRGTDTQYF. CDR3 in DNA: TGTGCCATCAGTGATTTTCTCGTTTGTTGTCGGGACAGGGGAACAGATACGCAGTATTTT.

This chain links TRBV4-1 with TRBJ1-1, with TRBD1 as a possible D gene (6 bases). CDR1 is MGHRA, CDR2 YSYEKL, per germline. The CDR3 extends over 13 amino acids. Trimming took 1 base from V and 11 from J, leaving 14 bases between them. CDR3 amino acids: CASSQGNRVSAFF. The DNA for the CDR3 is TGCGCCAGCAGCCAAGGGAACAGGGTATCCGCTTTCTTT.

This chain links TRBV4-3 with TRBJ1-5; unclear D gene. The CDR3 runs 15 residues. Trimming left V 1 base short and J 6 bases short, with 13 bases between. CDR1 and CDR2 from the germline V gene are LGHNA and YSLEER. DNA for the CDR3: TGCGCCAGCAGCCAAGGTACTGGCGGAGGTCAGCCCCAGCATTTT. Translating it yields CASSQGTGGGQPQHF.

The chain carries TRBV6-1 and TRBJ1-1; D might be TRBD1 (5 bases). The CDR3 runs 12 residues. V dropped 9 bases and J dropped 1 base, with 9 bases sitting between them. Germline V gene sequence: CDR1 MNHNS, CDR2 SASEGT. CDR3 sequence: CASTGRNTEAFF. The CDR3 DNA reads TGTGCCAGTACAGGCAGGAACACTGAAGCTTTCTTT.

This clone was picked up a small number of times. The chain joins TRBV7-6 to TRBJ1-2, with TRBD1 matching 10 bases. V trimming: 8 bases; J trimming: 8 bases; junction bases outside the gene matches: 8. The CDR3 spans 13 residues. Germline values: CDR1 SGHVS, CDR2 FNYEAQ. The chain's CDR3 is CASSRDRGEGYTF. For the CDR3, the DNA is TGTGCCAGCTCCCGGGACAGGGGAGAAGGCTACACCTTC.

The V call is TRBV6-1, the J call TRBJ1-6, with TRBD1 matching 10 bases. The germline CDR1 and CDR2 sequences are MNHNS and SASEGT. V was pared by 1 base and J by 7 bases, with 7 bases of the junction left unmatched. The CDR3 is 17 amino acids. The CDR3 coding sequence is TGTGCCAGCAGTGAAGTCCCGGGACAGGGGTGGAATTCACCCCTCCACTTT. It yields the protein CASSEVPGQGWNSPLHF.

This clone showed up just a few times. The chain links TRBV7-2 to TRBJ2-6; D possibly corresponds to TRBD2 (6 bases). Trimming stripped 6 bases from V and 2 bases from J, with 8 bases between. The CDR3 extends over 14 amino acids. Germline CDR1 SGHTA, CDR2 FQGNSA. As DNA, the CDR3 is TGTGCCAGCAGTAGCGGTCCTGGGGCCAACGTCCTGACTTTC. Its translation: CASSSGPGANVLTF. The whole variable domain, remainder taken from reference TRBV7-2 and TRBJ2-6, is GAGVSQSPSNKVTEKGKDVELRCDPISGHTALYWYRQSLGQGLEFLIYFQGNSAPDKSGLPSDRFSAERTGGSVSTLTIQRTQQEDSAVYLCASSSGPGANVLTFGAGSRLTVL.